The T cell receptor beta chain under discussion was sequenced for a study of T-cell reconstitution after alpha-beta-depleted transplantation in children. The V end was cut by 4 bases, the J end by 0 bases, with 10 bases between. Looked up from germline, CDR1 is DFQATT and CDR2 is SNEGSKA (reference sequence). This CDR3 is 14 amino acids long. Unique molecular identifiers were used to barcode this TCRbeta library. A single record per CDR3 protein comes from TCRdb applying MiXCR to the PCR reads. The sample gives 200,000 to 300,000 distinct CDR3 sequences, about 25% of which show up once; over 2.5% is in the top ten. In this sample, this clonotype turned up many times.

This clonotype was obtained from a girl aged 2 to 9 with Fanconi anemia, due to receive a stem cell transplant. J is TRBJ2-1 and V is TRBV20-1; D is ambiguous. The sequencing used PBMCs, collected before TCRalphabeta/CD19-depleted stem cell transplant. The CDR3 bases are TGCAGTGCTATTAAGCAGCCCTCCTACAATGAGCAGTTCTTC. This codes for CSAIKQPSYNEQFF.